A single sample is the source of the 18 T cell receptor beta chains below, sequenced in a study of shared clonotypes between healthy human individuals (TCRdb year 2020). For the CD8 naive samples, CD45RO-negative cells were positively selected for CCR7, yielding a CD45RA+CCR7+ population from which TemRA cells were excluded. The library was built by means of the immunoSEQ multiplex PCR assay. Held by TCRdb, this immuneACCESS table contains in-frame sequences only and omits some clones. Under half of the omission traces to an unresolved V gene where checked; the cause of the rest is unknown. For this sample there are a few million clones; 93% appear just once. Of the sample, about 1.7% falls within the top ten clones. The specimen sequenced was naive CD8+ T cells from PBMCs. The intended sense of this specimen's cell subset or site label: CD45RA+CCR7+. Receptors originate from a man aged 18 to 35 in good health. Some clones in this sample may be carry-over from other donors' samples.

The chain employs TRBV29-1 and TRBJ1-3; D remains ambiguous. Trimming shortened V by 6 bases and J by 2 bases, and 14 bases separated the two germline ends. This CDR3 has 14 amino acids. Germline V lookup: CDR1 SQVTM, CDR2 ANQGSEA. The CDR3 DNA reads as TGCAGCGTCCCCTCAGACGGCGCTGGAAACACCATATATTTT. Translating gives CSVPSDGAGNTIYF.

This chain joins TRBV13 and TRBJ2-1; a possible D gene is TRBD2 (6 bases). Germline-derived CDR1 and CDR2 are PRHDT and FYEKMQ (reference sequence). With 4 bases removed from V and 6 bases from J, the gap between germline ends came to 16 bases. The CDR3 has 15 amino acids. The CDR3 sequence is CASSSRDFFGNEQFF. Written as DNA, the CDR3 is TGTGCCAGCAGCTCCCGGGACTTCTTTGGCAATGAGCAGTTCTTC. Complete variable domain (other parts from reference TRBV13 and TRBJ2-1): AAGVIQSPRHLIKEKRETATLKCYPIPRHDTVYWYQQGPGQDPQFLISFYEKMQSDKGSIPDRFSAQQFSDYHSELNMSSLELGDSALYFCASSSRDFFGNEQFFGPGTRLTVL.

The rearrangement uses TRBV19 and TRBJ2-2, with 12 bases matching TRBD2. The CDR3 contains 20 residues. Unmatched junction bases numbered 17, after V lost 8 bases and J lost 1 base. Germline V gene lookup returns CDR1 LNHDA and CDR2 SQIVND (reference sequence). CDR3 in amino acids: CASFSRGRLAGALNTGELFF. The DNA of the CDR3 is TGTGCCAGTTTTTCTCGTGGGAGACTAGCGGGAGCACTGAACACCGGGGAGCTGTTTTTT.

The V gene is TRBV30, the J gene TRBJ2-3, with D possibly matching TRBD2 (5 bases). With 4 bases removed from V and 2 bases from J, the gap between germline ends came to 19 bases. Per germline, CDR1 GTSNPN and CDR2 SVGIG (reference sequence). The CDR3 runs to 16 residues. The CDR3, as DNA: TGTGCCTGGACCCGAACTAGTGCCTTTCCCACAGATACGCAGTATTTT. It specifies CAWTRTSAFPTDTQYF.

The chain links TRBV7-9 to TRBJ2-3; 7 bases line up with TRBD1. Germline CDR1 reads SEHNR; CDR2 reads FQNEAQ (reference sequence). J gave up 6 bases and V 5 bases, and 14 bases lay outside the gene matches. This CDR3 contains 16 residues. The CDR3 sequence is CASSAAGDRIADTQYF. In DNA form, the CDR3 reads TGTGCCAGCAGCGCAGCAGGGGACAGAATAGCGGATACGCAGTATTTT.

The chain employs TRBV28 and TRBJ2-5; no firm D call. The CDR3 is 13 amino acids. Per germline, CDR1 MDHEN and CDR2 SYDVKM. The V and J ends lost 6 bases and 1 base respectively, with 9 bases between them. The CDR3 coding sequence is TGTGCCAGCAGCCACGCTATCCAAGAGACCCAGTACTTC. It codes for CASSHAIQETQYF. The whole variable domain, remainder taken from reference TRBV28 and TRBJ2-5, is DVKVTQSSRYLVKRTGEKVFLECVQDMDHENMFWYRQDPGLGLRLIYFSYDVKMKEKGDIPEGYSVSREKKERFSLILESASTNQTSMYLCASSHAIQETQYFGPGTRLLVL.

This sequence joins TRBV27 and TRBJ2-1; 7 bases map to TRBD2. This CDR3 spans 17 amino acids. The trim removed 5 bases at V and 4 bases at J, leaving 14 bases unmatched. Per the germline V gene, CDR1 is MNHEY and CDR2 is SMNVEV (reference sequence). CDR3 in DNA: TGTGCCAGCAGTAGGAGCTTGGGCGGGAGAATGTACAATGAGCAGTTCTTC. It codes for CASSRSLGGRMYNEQFF.

This chain connects TRBV4-1 to TRBJ2-1, with TRBD2 identical over 12 bases. The germline gives CDR1 MGHRA, CDR2 YSYEKL. The CDR3 has 17 residues. V lost 2 bases and J lost 5; bases outside the gene matches: 7. The CDR3 DNA reads TGCGCCAGCAGCCAAATCTCTAGCGGGAGGGCCAACAATGAGCAGTTCTTC. Protein product: CASSQISSGRANNEQFF.

This sequence joins TRBV7-6 and TRBJ2-2; tentatively, D is TRBD1 or TRBD2 (7 bases each). V was pared by 0 bases and J by 2 bases, with 13 bases between. Germline-derived CDR1 and CDR2 are SGHVS and FNYEAQ. The CDR3 spans 17 residues. DNA for the CDR3: TGTGCCAGCAGCTTAGCGCGGGGGACAGTCAACACCGGGGAGCTGTTTTTT. Residues: CASSLARGTVNTGELFF.

This chain links TRBV7-8 with TRBJ2-7; possibly TRBD1 or TRBD2 for D (5 bases each). The V gene's germline CDR1 is SGHVS and CDR2 FQNEAQ. The CDR3 is 15 residues long. The V and J ends lost 4 bases and 3 bases respectively, with 16 bases between them. In DNA form, the CDR3 reads TGTGCCAGCAGCTCCAGGGACCAGGCCAACTACGAGCAGTACTTC. Its translation: CASSSRDQANYEQYF.

V usage is TRBV4-1 and J usage is TRBJ2-1, with D tentatively TRBD1 or TRBD2 (6 bases each). V dropped 1 base and J dropped 8 bases, with 12 bases sitting between them. This CDR3 region has 14 residues. The V gene's germline CDR1 is MGHRA and CDR2 YSYEKL. CDR3 DNA sequence: TGCGCCAGCAGCCAAGTTGGGGGGCTGGATGAGCAGTTCTTC. Translation gives CASSQVGGLDEQFF.

The V call is TRBV27, the J call TRBJ2-7; 8 bases line up with TRBD1. This CDR3 contains 15 residues. V gave up 3 bases and J gave up 7 bases; unmatched junction bases: 11. Germline lookup yields CDR1 MNHEY and CDR2 SMNVEV (reference sequence). This CDR3 is CASSLTGVSTTEQYF. The CDR3 bases are TGTGCCAGCAGTTTGACAGGGGTCTCTACTACGGAGCAGTACTTC.

This clone was picked up one time. This sequence joins TRBV5-1 and TRBJ2-7, with 11 bases that match TRBD2. CDR1 is SGHRS, CDR2 YFSETQ, per germline. CDR3 length: 16 residues. With V trimmed by 0 bases and J by 2 bases, 4 bases remained unmatched. The CDR3 DNA reads TGCGCCAGCAGCTTGGCGGGACTAGCGGAAACCTACGAGCAGTACTTC. This sequence encodes CASSLAGLAETYEQYF.

Concerning this clone itself: One end of the junction is discordant with germline, which a read error may explain. CDR3 region: CASSIARRSYNEQFF. The CDR3 DNA is TGTGCCAGCAGCATAGCCCGGCGTTCCTACAATGAGCAGTTCTTC. This chain uses TRBV7-6 with TRBJ2-1; no clear D. Germline V gene lookup returns CDR1 SGHVS and CDR2 FNYEAQ. The CDR3 consists of 15 residues.

This sequence joins TRBV7-9 and TRBJ1-3; no clear D. The CDR3 spans 15 residues. Trimming took 5 bases from V and 1 from J, leaving 12 bases between them. Germline values: CDR1 SEHNR, CDR2 FQNEAQ (reference sequence). As DNA, the CDR3 is TGTGCCAGCAGCCCCCGACACTTTTCTGGAAACACCATATATTTT. Amino acids: CASSPRHFSGNTIYF.

The chain uses TRBV5-1 and TRBJ2-7; 7 bases align to TRBD2. The CDR3 is 15 residues long. The V gene's germline CDR1 is SGHRS and CDR2 YFSETQ. V lost 1 base, J lost 2 bases, and 6 bases stayed unmatched. CDR3: CASSLSREVPYEQYF. The CDR3, as DNA: TGCGCCAGCAGCTTGAGTCGGGAGGTACCCTACGAGCAGTACTTC.

J is TRBJ2-3 and V is TRBV7-6; TRBD2 matches 15 bases. The CDR3 totals 16 residues. V shed 5 bases, J shed 4 bases, and the junction held 4 bases outside the gene matches. Germline V gives CDR1 SGHVS, CDR2 FNYEAQ. This chain's CDR3 is CASSHGTSGRPDTQYF. The CDR3 nucleotides are TGTGCCAGCAGCCACGGGACTAGCGGGAGGCCAGATACGCAGTATTTT.

The rearrangement uses TRBV27 and TRBJ2-2; 8 positions agree with TRBD2. V dropped 5 bases and J dropped 5; count of bases not matched to a gene: 7. The CDR3 consists of 15 residues. Germline V CDR1 and CDR2: MNHEY, SMNVEV (reference sequence). The CDR3 nucleotides read TGTGCCAGCAGTCCCCCAGGCGGGGGGACCGGGGAGCTGTTTTTT. Its protein product is CASSPPGGGTGELFF.